This T cell receptor beta chain was sequenced for a study of T cells in Graves' hyperthyroidism and ophthalmopathy. Stable hyperthyroidism: no ophthalmopathy progression over 18 months of follow-up. Criteria for exclusion of patients were uncontrolled infection, other autoimmune disease, pregnancy or lactation. Overall study findings and caveats: The majority of expanded thyroid clonotypes above 0.001 also appeared in blood.

Amplification yielded TCR beta CDR3 regions, with RNA transcripts as the source. The TCR CDR3 was amplified in a first-round RT-PCR using the HTBI primer set. Each CDR3 protein is one row after TCRdb ran MiXCR on the multiplex PCR reads. The repertoire holds approximately 220,000 distinct CDR3 sequences, with approximately 20% as singletons. This clonotype appeared many times. What it binds is unknown. Germline V gives CDR1 SGHNT, CDR2 YYREEE (reference sequence). CDR3 size: 12 residues. After removal of 10 bases from V and 5 bases from J, the junction contained 5 bases not matched to a gene. This receptor was identified in a man aged 40-49 years with Graves' hyperthyroidism. The J gene is TRBJ2-2, the V gene TRBV5-4, with 7 bases lining up with TRBD1. Sequences were obtained from blood. CDR3 in DNA: TGTGCCTTACGACAGGGAACCGGGGAGCTGTTTTTT. This translates into CALRQGTGELFF.